This T cell receptor beta chain was documented in a study of monozygotic twins with inflammatory bowel disease. Study outcomes and limitations: IBD-affected twins scored below their healthy co-twins in TCRbeta diversity (inverse Simpson).

Blood was drawn once per donor, and each sample measured 2 to 2.5 ml. The UMIs contained a 6-nucleotide sample barcode. They were added by template switching during cDNA synthesis. Nested PCRs (about 15 and 9 cycles, two total) were applied to TCRalpha and TCRbeta cDNA. TCRdb re-called the 5' RACE reads and gives one entry per CDR3 protein, without DNA. The ten most abundant clones cover 5.3% of a sample with 45,000 or so distinct CDR3 sequences. Regarding this clonotype: Antigen: not known.

The sequence came from a human donor with ulcerative colitis or Crohn's disease, or a healthy co-twin of an affected twin (not recorded which). The source material was blood.

The CDR3 region is CSARDLQGFYGYTF. The chain couples TRBV20-1 to TRBJ1-2; TCRdb designates TRBD1, a call that cannot be tested without DNA. CDR3 size: 14 residues. CDR1 and CDR2 (germline): DFQATT, SNEGSKA (reference sequence).